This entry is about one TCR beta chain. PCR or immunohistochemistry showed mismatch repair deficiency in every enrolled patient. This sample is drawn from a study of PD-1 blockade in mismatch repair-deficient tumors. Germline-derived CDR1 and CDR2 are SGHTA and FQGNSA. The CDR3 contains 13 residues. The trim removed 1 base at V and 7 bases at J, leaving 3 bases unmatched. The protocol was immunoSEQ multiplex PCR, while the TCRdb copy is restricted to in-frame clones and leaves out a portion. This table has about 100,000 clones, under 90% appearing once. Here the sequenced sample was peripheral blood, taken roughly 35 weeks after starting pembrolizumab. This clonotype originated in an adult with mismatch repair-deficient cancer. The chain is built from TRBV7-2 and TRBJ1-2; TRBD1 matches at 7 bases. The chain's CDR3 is CASSLGQGSGYTF. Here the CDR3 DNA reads TGTGCCAGCAGCTTAGGACAGGGAAGTGGCTACACCTTC.